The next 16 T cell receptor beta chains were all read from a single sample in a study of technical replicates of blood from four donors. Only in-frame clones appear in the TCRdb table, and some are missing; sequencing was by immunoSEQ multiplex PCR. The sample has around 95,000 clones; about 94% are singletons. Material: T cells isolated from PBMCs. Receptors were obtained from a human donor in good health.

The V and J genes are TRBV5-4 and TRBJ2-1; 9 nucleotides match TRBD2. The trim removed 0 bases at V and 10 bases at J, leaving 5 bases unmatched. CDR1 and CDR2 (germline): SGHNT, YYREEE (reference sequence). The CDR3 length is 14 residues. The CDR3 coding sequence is TGTGCCAGCAGCTTGGGCGGGAGGGCCAGGGAGCAGTTCTTC. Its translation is CASSLGGRAREQFF.

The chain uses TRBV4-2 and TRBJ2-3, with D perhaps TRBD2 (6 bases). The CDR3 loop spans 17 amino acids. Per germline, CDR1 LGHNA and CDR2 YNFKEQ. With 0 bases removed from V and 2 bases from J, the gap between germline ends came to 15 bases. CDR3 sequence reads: CASSQEAGSRYTDTQYF. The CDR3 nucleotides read TGTGCCAGCAGCCAAGAAGCCGGGAGCCGTTACACAGATACGCAGTATTTT.

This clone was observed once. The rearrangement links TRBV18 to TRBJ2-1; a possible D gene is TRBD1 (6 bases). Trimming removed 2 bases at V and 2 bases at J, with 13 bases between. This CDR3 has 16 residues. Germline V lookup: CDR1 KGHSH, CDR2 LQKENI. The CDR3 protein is CASSPWDISPYNEQFF. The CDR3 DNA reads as TGTGCCAGCTCACCATGGGACATCTCCCCCTACAATGAGCAGTTCTTC. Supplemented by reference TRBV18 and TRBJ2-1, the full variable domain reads NAGVMQNPRHLVRRRGQEARLRCSPMKGHSHVYWYRQLPEEGLKFMVYLQKENIIDESGMPKERFSAEFPKEGPSILRIQQVVRGDSAAYFCASSPWDISPYNEQFFGPGTRLTVL.

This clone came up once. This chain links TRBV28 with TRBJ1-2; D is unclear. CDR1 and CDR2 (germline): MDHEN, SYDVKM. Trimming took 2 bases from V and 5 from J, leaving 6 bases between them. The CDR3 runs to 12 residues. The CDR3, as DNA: TGTGCCAGCAGTTTAAGACTTTATGGCTACACCTTC. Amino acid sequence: CASSLRLYGYTF.

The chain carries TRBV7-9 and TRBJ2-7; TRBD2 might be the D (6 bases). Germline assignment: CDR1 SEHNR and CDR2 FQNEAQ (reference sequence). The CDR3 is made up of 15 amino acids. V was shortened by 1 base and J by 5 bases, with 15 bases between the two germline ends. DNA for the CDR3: TGTGCCAGCAGCTTAGAGGCCACGGGAGCCGACGAGCAGTACTTC. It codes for CASSLEATGADEQYF.

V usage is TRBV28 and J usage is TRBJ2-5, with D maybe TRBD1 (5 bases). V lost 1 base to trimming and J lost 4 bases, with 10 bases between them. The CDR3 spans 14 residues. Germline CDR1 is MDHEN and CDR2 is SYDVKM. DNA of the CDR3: TGTGCCAGCAGTTTATCCAGACAGATAGAGACCCAGTACTTC. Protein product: CASSLSRQIETQYF.

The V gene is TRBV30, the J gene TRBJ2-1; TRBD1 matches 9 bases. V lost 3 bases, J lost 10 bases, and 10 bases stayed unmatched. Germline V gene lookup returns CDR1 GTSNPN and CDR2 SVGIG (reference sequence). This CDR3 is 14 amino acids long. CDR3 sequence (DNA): TGTGCCTGGAGCGCGGGACAGGGAGGCGGCGAGCAGTTCTTC. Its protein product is CAWSAGQGGGEQFF.

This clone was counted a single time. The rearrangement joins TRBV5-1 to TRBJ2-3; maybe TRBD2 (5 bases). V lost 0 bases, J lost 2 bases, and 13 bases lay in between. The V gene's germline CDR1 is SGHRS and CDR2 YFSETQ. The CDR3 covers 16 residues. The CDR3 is CASSLAAGKITDTQYF. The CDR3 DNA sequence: TGCGCCAGCAGCTTGGCCGCCGGGAAGATCACAGATACGCAGTATTTT.

The CDR3 region has the DNA TGCGCCAGCAGCTTGAGAACTAGCAGCAACCAAGAGACCCAGTACTTC. Translating it yields CASSLRTSSNQETQYF. The chain recombines TRBV5-1 with TRBJ2-5, with a tentative D call TRBD2 (6 bases). CDR3 length equals 16 residues. V lost 1 base and J 0 bases, leaving 13 bases between the germline ends. Germline V CDR1 and CDR2: SGHRS, YFSETQ.

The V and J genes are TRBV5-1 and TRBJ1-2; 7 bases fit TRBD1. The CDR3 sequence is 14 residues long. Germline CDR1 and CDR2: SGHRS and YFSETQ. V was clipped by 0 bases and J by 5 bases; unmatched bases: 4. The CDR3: CASSLGLQGYGYTF. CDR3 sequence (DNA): TGCGCCAGCAGCTTGGGGCTACAGGGGTATGGCTACACCTTC.

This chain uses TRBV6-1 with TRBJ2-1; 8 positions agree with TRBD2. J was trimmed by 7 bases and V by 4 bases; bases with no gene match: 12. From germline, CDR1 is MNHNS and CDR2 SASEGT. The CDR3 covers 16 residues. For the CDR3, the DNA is TGTGCCAGCAGTGTTTTAATTGCGGGAGGCGGTAATGAGCAGTTCTTC. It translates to CASSVLIAGGGNEQFF.

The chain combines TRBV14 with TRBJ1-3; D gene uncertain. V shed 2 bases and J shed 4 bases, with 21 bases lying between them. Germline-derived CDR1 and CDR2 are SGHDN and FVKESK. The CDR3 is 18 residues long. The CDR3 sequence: CASSQYTPSSPVGNTIYF. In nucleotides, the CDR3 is TGTGCCAGCAGCCAATATACACCATCGTCCCCCGTCGGAAACACCATATATTTT.

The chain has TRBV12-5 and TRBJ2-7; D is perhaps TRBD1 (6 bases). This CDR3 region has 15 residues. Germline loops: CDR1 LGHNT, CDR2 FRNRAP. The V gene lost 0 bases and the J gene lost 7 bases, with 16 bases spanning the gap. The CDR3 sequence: CASGLVPAGVGEQYF. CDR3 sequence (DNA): TGTGCTAGTGGTTTGGTCCCCGCAGGGGTCGGAGAGCAGTACTTC. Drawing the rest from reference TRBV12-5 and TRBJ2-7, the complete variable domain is DARVTQTPRHKVTEMGQEVTMRCQPILGHNTVFWYRQTMMQGLELLAYFRNRAPLDDSGMPKDRFSAEMPDATLATLKIQPSEPRDSAVYFCASGLVPAGVGEQYFGPGTRLTVT.

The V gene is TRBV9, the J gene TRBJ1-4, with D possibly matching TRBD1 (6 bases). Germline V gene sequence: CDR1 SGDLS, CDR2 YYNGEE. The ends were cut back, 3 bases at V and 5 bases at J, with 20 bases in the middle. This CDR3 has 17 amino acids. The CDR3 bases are TGTGCCAGCAGCGAGCCCCCACAGGGTCGGCAGAATGAAAAACTGTTTTTT. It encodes CASSEPPQGRQNEKLFF.

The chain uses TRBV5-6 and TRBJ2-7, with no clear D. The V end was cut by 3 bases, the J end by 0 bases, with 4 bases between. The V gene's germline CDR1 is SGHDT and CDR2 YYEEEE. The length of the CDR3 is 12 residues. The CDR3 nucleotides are TGTGCCAGCAGCTCCCACTCCTACGAGCAGTACTTC. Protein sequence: CASSSHSYEQYF.

Written as DNA, the CDR3 is TGTGCCAGTAGTATCCAGACAGGGGTGGTCCACGAGCAGTACTTC. Its translation: CASSIQTGVVHEQYF. This sequence joins TRBV19 and TRBJ2-7; TRBD1 agrees at 8 bases. Losses at the gene ends were 3 bases for V and 5 bases for J; bases not matched to a gene: 9. The CDR3 is 15 residues long. CDR1 and CDR2 from the germline V gene are LNHDA and SQIVND (reference sequence).